This T cell receptor beta chain emerged from a study of T-cell memory formation after mild COVID-19. Germline V gene lookup returns CDR1 MNHEY and CDR2 SMNVEV (reference sequence). The V end lost 5 bases, the J end lost 1 base, and 11 bases lay between the germline ends. The CDR3 covers 14 residues. This clonotype was recorded a few times. TCRdb passed the 5' RACE reads through MiXCR, listing each CDR3 protein once. Of 120,000 to 150,000 distinct CDR3 sequences in the sample, more than 13% were seen once. V gene TRBV27 combines with J gene TRBJ1-1; TRBD1 might be the D (5 bases). The sequence was obtained from an adult woman who had mild COVID-19 (a few samples of this study predate the infection). Cell type and time point are not known. The sample comprised PBMCs or a T cell subset sorted from them (not recorded which). CDR3 loop: CASSAGMWNTEAFF. CDR3 DNA: TGTGCCAGCAGTGCAGGGATGTGGAACACTGAAGCTTTCTTT.